These T cell receptor beta chains were read from a single sample in a study of metastatic and nonmetastatic thyroid tumors. TCRdb re-called the PCR reads through MiXCR. The sample records some 38,000 clones, roughly 13% being singletons. Sequences were obtained from blood. The receptors here all came from a female donor with papillary thyroid cancer or a benign thyroid nodule (not recorded which). Some clones in this sample may be carry-over from other donors' samples. Both conserved end residues are part of each CDR3. A D gene is named only where the DNA matches it firmly. Size tells how often a clone was seen (once, few, many) or the class of an expanded clone, and some rows leave it out.

d_gene: .; j_gene: TRBJ1-2; abundance: few; v_gene: TRBV18; len: 13; CDR3nt: TGTGCCAGCTCACCGGACAAGAACTATGGCTACACCTTC; CDR3aa: CASSPDKNYGYTF
d_gene: .; j_gene: TRBJ2-1; abundance: many; v_gene: TRBV20-1; len: 16; CDR3nt: TGCAGTGCTACTAAACCCCTAGCGTCCTCCTACAATGAGCAGTTCTTC; CDR3aa: CSATKPLASSYNEQFF
d_gene: .; j_gene: TRBJ2-7; abundance: many; v_gene: TRBV27; len: 13; CDR3nt: TGTGCCAGCAGTCGTCTAGACGTCGGAGAGCAGTACTTC; CDR3aa: CASSRLDVGEQYF
d_gene: TRBD1; j_gene: TRBJ2-2; abundance: .; v_gene: TRBV11-2; len: 14; CDR3nt: TGTGTCAGCGGAAAGACAGGGGGTGGCGTGGAGCTGTTTTTT; CDR3aa: CVSGKTGGGVELFF
d_gene: .; j_gene: TRBJ1-1; abundance: many; v_gene: TRBV5-1; len: 14; CDR3nt: TGCGCCAGCAGCCCCCAGGGGCAGAACACTGAAGCTTTCTTT; CDR3aa: CASSPQGQNTEAFF
d_gene: .; j_gene: TRBJ2-1; abundance: .; v_gene: TRBV28; len: 15; CDR3nt: TGTGCCAGCAGCCGAGGACTCGGTCCCTACAATGAGCAGTTCTTC; CDR3aa: CASSRGLGPYNEQFF
d_gene: TRBD2; j_gene: TRBJ2-7; abundance: .; v_gene: TRBV4-2; len: 16; CDR3nt: TGTGCCAGCAGCCCAATATCTAGCGGGAATTTGGGCGAGCAGTACTTC; CDR3aa: CASSPISSGNLGEQYF
d_gene: .; j_gene: TRBJ1-1; abundance: few; v_gene: TRBV19; len: 14; CDR3nt: TGTGCCACCAAGGCCCAACCGGGTTACACTGAAGCTTTCTTT; CDR3aa: CATKAQPGYTEAFF
d_gene: .; j_gene: TRBJ1-1; abundance: many; v_gene: TRBV12-3/TRBV12-4; len: 15; CDR3nt: TGTGCCAGCAGGCCGGCCTTTTCGGGGTCGGCTGAAGCTTTCTTT; CDR3aa: CASRPAFSGSAEAFF
d_gene: TRBD2; j_gene: TRBJ2-2; abundance: .; v_gene: TRBV19; len: 14; CDR3nt: TGTGCCAGTCACGGGAGGGCCTCCACCGGGGAGCTGTTTTTT; CDR3aa: CASHGRASTGELFF
d_gene: TRBD2; j_gene: TRBJ2-5; abundance: many; v_gene: TRBV28; len: 16; CDR3nt: TGTGCTAGCAGCTTGACTAGCGGGAGGGCGCGGGAGACCCAGTACTTC; CDR3aa: CASSLTSGRARETQYF
d_gene: TRBD1; j_gene: TRBJ2-7; abundance: .; v_gene: TRBV7-8; len: 15; CDR3nt: TGTGCCAGCAGCCCAAGGACAGGGGCGGGCGGGGAGCTGTACTTC; CDR3aa: CASSPRTGAGGELYF
d_gene: TRBD2; j_gene: TRBJ2-5; abundance: many; v_gene: TRBV5-6; len: 13; CDR3nt: TGTGCCAGCAGCCCGGACGGGGGGGAGACCCAGTACTTC; CDR3aa: CASSPDGGETQYF
d_gene: TRBD1; j_gene: TRBJ2-3; abundance: many; v_gene: TRBV20-1; len: 20; CDR3nt: TGCAGTGCTCCCTATGGGAAGGGACAGACAATTTCGAGAGACAGCTATACGCAGTATTTT; CDR3aa: CSAPYGKGQTISRDSYTQYF
d_gene: TRBD2; j_gene: TRBJ2-1; abundance: .; v_gene: TRBV5-6; len: 14; CDR3nt: TGTGCCAGCAGTACCATTTCGGCGGGAGGTGAGCAGTTCTTC; CDR3aa: CASSTISAGGEQFF
d_gene: .; j_gene: TRBJ2-6; abundance: .; v_gene: TRBV27; len: 15; CDR3nt: TGTGCCAGCAGTACCATTATCTCTGGAGCCAACGTCCTGACTTTC; CDR3aa: CASSTIISGANVLTF
d_gene: .; j_gene: TRBJ1-2; abundance: many; v_gene: TRBV6-1; len: 16; CDR3nt: TGTGCCAGCAGTGAAAGGGGCAGGGTGAATAACTATGGCTACACCTTC; CDR3aa: CASSERGRVNNYGYTF
d_gene: .; j_gene: TRBJ2-1; abundance: few; v_gene: TRBV28; len: 16; CDR3nt: TGTGCCAGCAGGTCCCCCTCCGCAGGTGTTGGTTTTGAGCAGTTCTTC; CDR3aa: CASRSPSAGVGFEQFF
d_gene: .; j_gene: TRBJ2-3; abundance: .; v_gene: TRBV20-1; len: 11; CDR3nt: TGCAGTGCCCCTAGCACAGATACGCAGTATTTT; CDR3aa: CSAPSTDTQYF
d_gene: .; j_gene: TRBJ2-1; abundance: many; v_gene: TRBV28; len: 14; CDR3nt: TGTGCCAGCAGTTTAACCCGGTCAAGCAATGAGCAGTTCTTC; CDR3aa: CASSLTRSSNEQFF
d_gene: .; j_gene: TRBJ2-3; abundance: few; v_gene: TRBV6-1; len: 15; CDR3nt: TGTGCCAGCAGTCCTCGTGGGCGCGTAGTTGATACTCAGTATTTT; CDR3aa: CASSPRGRVVDTQYF
d_gene: .; j_gene: TRBJ1-1; abundance: many; v_gene: TRBV2; len: 11; CDR3nt: TGTGCCAGCAGTAAGAACACTGAAGCTTTCTTT; CDR3aa: CASSKNTEAFF
d_gene: TRBD1; j_gene: TRBJ1-2; abundance: medium-sized; v_gene: TRBV28; len: 15; CDR3nt: TGTGCCAGCAACCCTTTGGACAGGGGGCTAGATGGCTACACCTTC; CDR3aa: CASNPLDRGLDGYTF
d_gene: .; j_gene: TRBJ2-5; abundance: .; v_gene: TRBV20-1; len: 12; CDR3nt: TGCAGTGCAGAGGGGGGGGCGGAGACCCAGTACTTC; CDR3aa: CSAEGGAETQYF
d_gene: .; j_gene: TRBJ1-2; abundance: many; v_gene: TRBV28; len: 12; CDR3nt: TGTGCCAGCATTGAAGGGGAAGGTGGCTACACCTTC; CDR3aa: CASIEGEGGYTF
d_gene: .; j_gene: TRBJ2-1; abundance: .; v_gene: TRBV27; len: 13; CDR3nt: TGTGCCAGCAGTCTTAGCTCCAACTATGAGCAGTTCTTC; CDR3aa: CASSLSSNYEQFF
d_gene: TRBD2; j_gene: TRBJ2-1; abundance: .; v_gene: TRBV5-1; len: 17; CDR3nt: TGCGCCAGCAGCTTGGTAGCGGGAGGCCAAAGCCAGTGTGAGCAGTTCTTC; CDR3aa: CASSLVAGGQSQCEQFF
d_gene: TRBD2; j_gene: TRBJ2-4; abundance: many; v_gene: TRBV19; len: 14; CDR3nt: TGTGCCAGTAGTCCGGGGGGGCTCAAAAACATTCAGTACTTC; CDR3aa: CASSPGGLKNIQYF
d_gene: .; j_gene: TRBJ1-6; abundance: many; v_gene: TRBV30; len: 15; CDR3nt: TGTGCCTGGAGTGTACGCGGGACGGTTCATTCACCCCTCCACTTT; CDR3aa: CAWSVRGTVHSPLHF
d_gene: .; j_gene: TRBJ2-6; abundance: few; v_gene: TRBV15; len: 17; CDR3nt: TGTGCCACCAGCAGAGATCTCTGGGGTACTGGTGCCAACGTCCTGACTTTC; CDR3aa: CATSRDLWGTGANVLTF
d_gene: .; j_gene: TRBJ1-2; abundance: many; v_gene: TRBV28; len: 13; CDR3nt: TGTGCCAGCCGAAAGGGACCGACCTATGGCTACACCTTC; CDR3aa: CASRKGPTYGYTF
d_gene: .; j_gene: TRBJ2-3; abundance: many; v_gene: TRBV5-1; len: 12; CDR3nt: TGCGCCAGCAGGGACAGTTTAGATACGCAGTATTTT; CDR3aa: CASRDSLDTQYF